These 2 T cell receptor beta chains share one sample of origin, sequenced in a study of technical replicates of blood from a handful of donors. The protocol was immunoSEQ multiplex PCR, while the TCRdb copy is restricted to in-frame clones and leaves out a portion. The profile shows around 72,000 clones, roughly 93% of them singletons. The sequencing sample was made of T cells isolated from PBMCs. Receptors were obtained from a human donor in good health.

The chain joins TRBV7-9 to TRBJ2-7; D gene ambiguous. Germline lookup yields CDR1 SEHNR and CDR2 FQNEAQ (reference sequence). CDR3 length equals 14 residues. V was cut by 1 base and J by 7 bases, with 14 bases left in between. The CDR3 region has the DNA TGTGCCAGCAGCTTAGACCAGGCCAGCAGGGAGCAGTACTTC. Its translation is CASSLDQASREQYF. Full variable domain (missing parts from reference TRBV7-9 and TRBJ2-7): DTGVSQNPRHKITKRGQNVTFRCDPISEHNRLYWYRQTLGQGPEFLTYFQNEAQLEKSRLLSDRFSAERPKGSFSTLEIQRTEQGDSAMYLCASSLDQASREQYFGPGTRLTVT.

The V call is TRBV29-1, the J call TRBJ2-3; 9 nucleotides match TRBD2. CDR3 length: 14 amino acids. CDR1 and CDR2 from the germline V gene are SQVTM and ANQGSEA. J gave up 1 base and V 7 bases, and 6 bases lay outside the gene matches. In DNA, the CDR3 is TGCAGCGGCGGGGGGGGTCAGGGCACAGATACGCAGTATTTT. This encodes CSGGGGQGTDTQYF.